The 13 T cell receptor beta chains below were found in one sample sequenced in a study of Ad26.COV2.S vaccination and SARS-CoV-2 variants. The treatment: 15 to 20 received Ad26.COV2.S at low or high dose, single or two shots; several received placebo; per-sample allocation not given. Sampling was done on day 63 after the first vaccine or placebo injection. Clones were read by immunoSEQ multiplex PCR, and TCRdb kept only the in-frame ones, dropping some. The table records roughly 350,000 clones, roughly 84% of them present only once. The material was peripheral blood, obtained in a trial of Ad26.COV2.S vaccine versus placebo. These TCRs come from a person aged 18-65 years who received the Ad26.COV2.S COVID-19 vaccine or a placebo.

This chain links TRBV9 with TRBJ2-3; 14 bases are shared with TRBD2. This CDR3 contains 18 residues. Germline V lookup: CDR1 SGDLS, CDR2 YYNGEE. V gave up 3 bases and J gave up 6 bases; unmatched junction bases: 12. As DNA, the CDR3 is TGTGCCAGCAGCGATAGTCCCGGGACTAGCGGGGGTGGGGATACGCAGTATTTT. Its translation is CASSDSPGTSGGGDTQYF. Filled out from reference TRBV9 and TRBJ2-3, the complete variable domain reads DSGVTQTPKHLITATGQRVTLRCSPRSGDLSVYWYQQSLDQGLQFLIQYYNGEERAKGNILERFSAQQFPDLHSELNLSSLELGDSALYFCASSDSPGTSGGGDTQYFGPGTRLTVL.

The chain links TRBV7-2 to TRBJ2-5, with TRBD1 matching 7 bases. V shed 4 bases, J shed 5 bases, and the junction held 16 bases outside the gene matches. The CDR3 has 17 residues. In germline, CDR1 is SGHTA, CDR2 FQGNSA. CDR3 bases: TGTGCCAGCAGCTCCCCGGAGACAGGGATCGCTGGTGAGACCCAGTACTTC. Amino acid sequence: CASSSPETGIAGETQYF.

The gene calls are TRBV3-1 (or the pseudogene TRBV3-2) and TRBJ2-7; 8 positions agree with TRBD1. CDR3 length: 14 residues. Germline assignment: CDR1 LGHDT and CDR2 YNNKEL (reference sequence). The V segment lost 3 bases and the J segment 5 bases; nucleotides outside the gene matches: 6. In nucleotides, the CDR3 is TGTGCCAGCAGCCATACGGACAGGGTGGACGAGCAGTACTTC. Its protein is CASSHTDRVDEQYF.

This rearrangement joins TRBV4-3 to TRBJ1-1; D is unclear. Germline V gene lookup returns CDR1 LGHNA and CDR2 YSLEER. The CDR3 is 14 amino acids. V shed 0 bases and J shed 4 bases, with 9 bases lying between them. The DNA for the CDR3 is TGCGCCAGCAGCCAAGAACTAGGCGGCACTGAAGCTTTCTTT. This gives the protein CASSQELGGTEAFF.

The chain uses TRBV10-3 and TRBJ2-3, with 14 bases fitting TRBD2. The ends lost 6 bases at V and 0 bases at J; junction bases unmatched: 8. CDR3 length: 18 amino acids. Germline V gives CDR1 ENHRY, CDR2 SYGVKD. CDR3 DNA: TGTGCCATCAGGTCAGGACTAGCGGGGGGTATTAGCACAGATACGCAGTATTTT. This sequence encodes CAIRSGLAGGISTDTQYF.

J is TRBJ1-1 and V is TRBV11-3; no reliable D call. The CDR3 consists of 13 residues. CDR1 and CDR2 (germline): SGHNT, YENEEA. V was cut by 5 bases and J by 5 bases, with 12 bases left in between. CDR3: CASSPEAGTEAFF. The CDR3 region has the DNA TGTGCCAGCAGCCCAGAGGCAGGAACTGAAGCTTTCTTT. Drawing the rest from reference TRBV11-3 and TRBJ1-1, the complete variable domain is EAGVVQSPRYKIIEKKQPVAFWCNPISGHNTLYWYLQNLGQGPELLIRYENEEAVDDSQLPKDRFSAERLKGVDSTLKIQPAELGDSAVYLCASSPEAGTEAFFGQGTRLTVV.

This CDR3 is CAWRSNSNQPQHF. CDR3 bases: TGTGCCTGGAGATCAAACAGCAATCAGCCCCAGCATTTT. The V and J genes are TRBV30 and TRBJ1-5, with D hard to call. Germline V lookup: CDR1 GTSNPN, CDR2 SVGIG (reference sequence). Trimming stripped 3 bases from V and 1 base from J, with 7 bases between. The CDR3 contains 13 residues.

The rearrangement uses TRBV29-1 and TRBJ1-2; D gene unclear. V lost 5 bases and J lost 8, with 12 bases in between. The CDR3 has 11 residues. Germline CDR1 SQVTM, CDR2 ANQGSEA. The CDR3 nucleotides read TGCAGCGTTTCCCACCCGAGAGGCTACACCTTC. Encoded protein: CSVSHPRGYTF.

This clone was picked up one time. The rearrangement uses TRBV7-8 and TRBJ1-5; D remains unclear. Germline V gene lookup returns CDR1 SGHVS and CDR2 FQNEAQ. The CDR3 contains 15 residues. Trimming stripped 0 bases from V and 1 base from J, with 7 bases between. For the CDR3, the DNA is TGTGCCAGCAGCTTAGCGCTATCGAGCAATCAGCCCCAGCATTTT. Its translation: CASSLALSSNQPQHF.

This rearrangement joins TRBV18 to TRBJ1-1, with D possibly TRBD1 on 6 matching bases. The CDR3 runs 14 residues. Germline loops: CDR1 KGHSH, CDR2 LQKENI. V lost 3 bases and J lost 3, with 11 bases in between. The CDR3 sequence: CASSPDRTYTEAFF. The CDR3, as DNA: TGTGCCAGCTCACCCGACAGGACCTACACTGAAGCTTTCTTT.

This chain joins TRBV10-2 and TRBJ2-7, with D unclear. In germline, CDR1 is WSHSY, CDR2 SAAADI. The CDR3 covers 14 residues. Trimming shortened V by 0 bases and J by 3 bases, and 9 bases separated the two germline ends. The CDR3 coding sequence is TGCGCCAGCAGTGAGTCGCTGGGGAACTACGAGCAGTACTTC. Its translation: CASSESLGNYEQYF.

The rearrangement links TRBV4-3 to TRBJ1-1; D remains unclear. Germline CDR1 reads LGHNA; CDR2 reads YSLEER. V was shortened by 1 base and J by 4 bases, with 16 bases between the two germline ends. The CDR3 is 16 amino acids. As DNA, the CDR3 is TGCGCCAGCAGCCAAGGGGCGCTGGGAACAATCACTGAAGCTTTCTTT. Translation gives CASSQGALGTITEAFF.

The chain combines TRBV6-5 with TRBJ2-5; 8 bases map to TRBD1. This CDR3 is 15 amino acids long. The germline gives CDR1 MNHEY, CDR2 SVGAGI. V lost 0 bases to trimming and J lost 5 bases; unmatched junction nucleotides: 5. CDR3 in amino acids: CASSYSQGARETQYF. CDR3 in DNA: TGTGCCAGCAGTTACTCGCAGGGGGCTAGGGAGACCCAGTACTTC.